Below, 24 T cell receptor beta chains from the same sample are listed, as sequenced in a study of Graves' ophthalmopathy and Graves' hyperthyroidism. RNA transcripts served as template for amplifying TCR beta CDR3 sequences. First-round RT-PCR used HTBI primers; second-round multiplex PCR followed. TCRdb analysed the multiplex PCR reads with MiXCR anew, one entry per CDR3 protein. The sample includes 600,000 to 700,000 distinct CDR3 sequences, about 38% seen only once; the top ten take around 3.3%. Sequencing used peripheral blood. The receptors here all came from an adult man with Graves' ophthalmopathy.

Details on this clonotype: The CDR3 ends on some other residue instead of the conserved phenylalanine or tryptophan, so this is likely a read error. The chain is built from TRBV7-9 and TRBJ1-1; D gene unclear. CDR1 is SEHNR and CDR2 is FQNEAQ in the germline V gene (reference sequence). This CDR3 region has 15 residues. CDR3 sequence (DNA): TGTGCCAGCAGCTTCCCGAACGGCGAGAACGCTGAAGCTTTCCTT. Translated: CASSFPNGENAEAFL.

Concerning this clonotype itself: This clone may be a read error of a much larger clone one base away. The J gene is TRBJ1-5, the V gene TRBV15; possibly TRBD1 for D (5 bases). Germline-derived CDR1 and CDR2 are LNHNV and YYDKDF (reference sequence). This CDR3 spans 15 amino acids. The CDR3 spells CAPSRGDQGNQPQHF. For the CDR3, the DNA is TGTGCCCCCAGCAGAGGGGACCAAGGCAATCAGCCCCAGCATTTT.

This clonotype was seen more than once but under ten times. V usage is TRBV29-1 and J usage is TRBJ1-1; D possibly corresponds to TRBD1 (6 bases). Germline V gene sequence: CDR1 SQVTM, CDR2 ANQGSEA. The germline V and J ends were trimmed by 8 bases and 0 bases, with 13 bases remaining between them. The CDR3 has 13 amino acids. As DNA, the CDR3 is TGCAGCTCTGAAAGGGGGATGAACACTGAAGCTTTCTTT. Translated: CSSERGMNTEAFF.

In this sample, this clonotype turned up many times. The V call is TRBV6-7, the J call TRBJ1-5; possibly TRBD1 for D (5 bases). Being an ORF, TRBV6-7 has a function that is uncertain. CDR3 length: 16 residues. V gave up 6 bases and J gave up 3 bases, with 18 bases separating them. The CDR3 protein is CASSFDSHGVNQPQHF. CDR3 sequence (DNA): TGTGCCAGCAGCTTCGACAGCCATGGAGTCAATCAGCCCCAGCATTTT.

At least ten counts were recorded for this clonotype. CDR3 sequence reads: CASSLTVEDLHF. The CDR3 DNA follows: TGTGCCAGCAGCTTGACGGTGGAGGACCTCCACTTT. This rearrangement joins TRBV5-6 to TRBJ1-6; the D is unclear. The CDR3 covers 12 residues. Germline-derived CDR1 and CDR2 are SGHDT and YYEEEE. V was trimmed by 1 base and J by 15 bases, leaving 11 bases between them.

The V call is TRBV20-1, the J call TRBJ2-5, with TRBD2 identical over 13 bases. V shed 3 bases and J 5 bases; nucleotides not matched to a gene: 9. The CDR3 is made up of 16 amino acids. In germline, CDR1 is DFQATT, CDR2 SNEGSKA (reference sequence). The CDR3 loop is CSARILAGGEGETQYF. CDR3 DNA sequence: TGCAGTGCTAGGATACTAGCGGGGGGGGAGGGGGAGACCCAGTACTTC.

This sequence joins TRBV10-3 and TRBJ2-7, with D perhaps being TRBD1 or TRBD2 (5 bases each). The CDR3 length is 14 residues. From germline, CDR1 is ENHRY and CDR2 SYGVKD. The V end lost 3 bases, the J end lost 0 bases, and 9 bases lay between the germline ends. The CDR3 is CAISDAGSSYEQYF. The DNA for the CDR3 is TGTGCCATCAGTGATGCAGGGAGCTCCTACGAGCAGTACTTC.

This clonotype has ten or more counts. The chain employs TRBV13 and TRBJ1-1; D is undetermined. The CDR3 consists of 17 residues. Trimming took 5 bases from V and 5 from J, leaving 24 bases between them. The germline CDR1 and CDR2 sequences are PRHDT and FYEKMQ (reference sequence). The CDR3 loop is CASSPPLRAELRTEAFF. Here the CDR3 DNA reads TGTGCCAGCAGCCCGCCGCTTCGGGCCGAACTGAGGACTGAAGCTTTCTTT.

To note about this clonotype: A much more abundant neighbour one base away suggests this may be a read error. As the CDR3 is not closed by the conserved phenylalanine or tryptophan, this likely results from a read error. The chain links TRBV2 to TRBJ1-5; D is ambiguous. This CDR3 is 16 amino acids long. V was shortened by 0 bases and J by 9 bases, with 18 bases between the two germline ends. Germline V lookup: CDR1 SNHLY, CDR2 FYNNEI. CDR3 protein: CASSEALSNGKGPQHL. CDR3 DNA sequence: TGTGCCAGCAGTGAAGCGCTTAGTAACGGAAAGGGGCCCCAGCATCTT.

This clonotype was detected only a few times. V and J are TRBV5-1 and TRBJ2-2; TRBD1 might be the D (5 bases). Germline-derived CDR1 and CDR2 are SGHRS and YFSETQ. V lost 2 bases, J lost 4 bases, and 15 bases lay in between. This CDR3 has 16 residues. Written as DNA, the CDR3 is TGCGCCAGCAGCTTTGGACGCTCTGGGGCCACCGGGGAGCTGTTTTTT. Translation gives CASSFGRSGATGELFF.

There are many counts of this clonotype. The chain recombines TRBV10-3 with TRBJ1-5; perhaps TRBD1 as D (5 bases). Germline assignment: CDR1 ENHRY and CDR2 SYGVKD. Trimming removed 6 bases from V and 6 bases from J, with 21 bases in between. This CDR3 has 16 amino acids. This CDR3 reads CAISPSGGGVFQPQHF. DNA for the CDR3: TGTGCCATCAGCCCCTCCGGCGGGGGAGTTTTTCAGCCCCAGCATTTT.

The rearrangement joins TRBV9 to TRBJ2-2; 10 bases are shared with TRBD2. This CDR3 has 17 amino acids. Germline V gene data show CDR1 as SGDLS and CDR2 as YYNGEE. V was clipped by 4 bases and J by 1 base; unmatched bases: 7. CDR3 in amino acids: CASSQQRGGRNTGELFF. The CDR3 bases are TGTGCCAGCAGCCAGCAGCGGGGGGGCCGGAACACCGGGGAGCTGTTTTTT.

Remarks on this clonotype: With a much larger clone just one base away, this may be a read error. The chain carries TRBV10-2 and TRBJ2-2; 9 bases agree with TRBD2. Germline lookup yields CDR1 WSHSY and CDR2 SAAADI. The CDR3 runs 16 residues. Trimming removed 6 bases from V and 3 bases from J; junction bases left unmatched: 8. The CDR3: CASRGGGGGHTGELFF. The DNA of the CDR3 is TGCGCCAGCAGGGGTGGCGGGGGGGGCCACACCGGGGAGCTGTTTTTT.

This clonotype was detected ten times or more. The chain combines TRBV6-2 or TRBV6-3 with TRBJ1-5; no definite D call. Deletions cut 0 bases from V and 3 bases from J, with 3 bases between. This CDR3 has 13 residues. Germline V gene data show CDR1 as MNHEY and CDR2 as SVGEGT. The CDR3: CASSYSANQPQHF. The CDR3 DNA reads TGTGCCAGCAGTTACTCGGCCAATCAGCCCCAGCATTTT.

The chain carries TRBV5-1 and TRBJ1-5; possibly TRBD1 for D (5 bases). CDR1 is SGHRS and CDR2 is YFSETQ in the germline V gene. The CDR3 has 16 amino acids. Trimming pared 7 bases from V and 5 bases from J, leaving 22 bases between. The CDR3 nucleotides read TGCGCCAGCCGGACTAGCGGGGGGGGAGACTATCAGCCCCAGCATTTT. The encoded protein is CASRTSGGGDYQPQHF.

The genes are TRBV20-1 and TRBJ1-3; D not resolved. CDR3 size: 15 residues. With 0 bases removed from V and 0 bases from J, the gap between germline ends came to 9 bases. The germline CDR1 and CDR2 sequences are DFQATT and SNEGSKA (reference sequence). Here the CDR3 DNA reads TGCAGTGCTAGAGATCTTTTGAGCTCTGGAAACACCATATATTTT. It codes for CSARDLLSSGNTIYF.

This clonotype showed up many times. The chain joins TRBV7-9 to TRBJ2-5; no definite D call. V was trimmed by 5 bases and J by 3 bases, leaving 16 bases between them. The CDR3 runs 15 residues. The germline V gene has CDR1 SEHNR and CDR2 FQNEAQ (reference sequence). The CDR3 region is CASSLLPAAKETQYF. The CDR3 nucleotides are TGTGCCAGCAGCCTCCTCCCGGCAGCAAAAGAGACCCAGTACTTC.

This clonotype was recorded at least ten times. The CDR3 sequence: CASSISSSRSYEQYF. The CDR3, as DNA: TGTGCCAGTAGTATTTCCAGTTCAAGATCCTACGAGCAGTACTTC. This chain connects TRBV19 to TRBJ2-7; D gene ambiguous. Germline V gene data show CDR1 as LNHDA and CDR2 as SQIVND (reference sequence). CDR3 length: 15 amino acids. The V end lost 3 bases, the J end lost 1 base, and 13 bases lay between the germline ends.

This clonotype was seen more than once but under ten times. The V and J genes are TRBV6-1 and TRBJ1-4; 7 bases are a match to TRBD1. J lost 5 bases, V lost 5 bases, and 5 bases had no gene match. Germline CDR1 and CDR2: MNHNS and SASEGT. This CDR3 is 14 amino acids long. CDR3 region: CASSPGTVNEKLFF. The CDR3 DNA follows: TGTGCCAGCAGTCCCGGGACAGTGAATGAAAAACTGTTTTTT.

This clonotype has only one observation. At one of its ends the junction is not consistent with the germline gene, which may arise from a read error. The chain couples TRBV12-3 or TRBV12-4 to TRBJ2-5; TRBD1 agrees at 8 bases. The CDR3 has 15 amino acids. The CDR3 here is CASRHQGAGQENQYF. CDR3 DNA sequence: TGTGCCAGCAGACACCAGGGGGCTGGTCAAGAGAACCAGTACTTC.

The genes are TRBV7-2 and TRBJ1-6, with TRBD1 matching 9 bases. CDR3 length: 16 residues. J gave up 11 bases and V 1 base, and 9 bases lay outside the gene matches. The V gene's germline CDR1 is SGHTA and CDR2 FQGNSA. The CDR3 here is CASSLESGTGRTPLHF. The CDR3 nucleotides are TGTGCCAGCAGCTTAGAGTCCGGGACAGGGCGGACACCCCTCCACTTT.

This sequence joins TRBV28 and TRBJ2-5; D perhaps matches TRBD1 (5 bases). This CDR3 comprises 12 residues. Germline V gene sequence: CDR1 MDHEN, CDR2 SYDVKM. Trimming stripped 6 bases from V and 6 bases from J, with 11 bases between. The CDR3 DNA reads TGTGCCAGCAGCCCGGACATGAAGACCCAGTACTTC. Its translation is CASSPDMKTQYF.

Ten or more counts support this clonotype. The chain has TRBV7-2 and TRBJ1-5; possible D gene TRBD1, 5 bases. Germline V gene data show CDR1 as SGHTA and CDR2 as FQGNSA. The CDR3 spans 13 residues. Trimming pared 6 bases from V and 7 bases from J, leaving 13 bases between. In nucleotides, the CDR3 is TGTGCCAGCAGGGGGCAGGGCAGGCAGCCCCAGCATTTT. It is translated as CASRGQGRQPQHF.

Ten or more counts support this clonotype. This sequence joins TRBV19 and TRBJ1-1; D is perhaps TRBD1 (6 bases). The CDR3 runs to 13 residues. Germline V CDR1 and CDR2: LNHDA, SQIVND (reference sequence). Trimming shortened V by 8 bases and J by 0 bases, and 10 bases separated the two germline ends. In DNA form, the CDR3 reads TGTGCCAGTTCCAACAGGGTGAACACTGAAGCTTTCTTT. This sequence encodes CASSNRVNTEAFF.